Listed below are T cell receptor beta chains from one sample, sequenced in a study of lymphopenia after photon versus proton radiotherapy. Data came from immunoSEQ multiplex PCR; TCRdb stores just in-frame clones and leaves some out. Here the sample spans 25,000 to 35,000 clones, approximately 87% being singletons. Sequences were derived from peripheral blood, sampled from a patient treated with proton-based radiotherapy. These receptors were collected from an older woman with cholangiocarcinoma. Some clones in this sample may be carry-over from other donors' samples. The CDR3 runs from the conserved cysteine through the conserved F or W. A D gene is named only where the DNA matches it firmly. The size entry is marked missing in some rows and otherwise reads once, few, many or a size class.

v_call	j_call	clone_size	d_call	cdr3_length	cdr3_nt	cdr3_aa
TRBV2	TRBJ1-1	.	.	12	TGTGCTGCGGGTCGGGGGAACACTGAAGCTTTCTTT	CAAGRGNTEAFF
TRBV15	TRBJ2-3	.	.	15	TGTGCCACCAGCAGAGTCGGTGCAACCACAGATACGCAGTATTTT	CATSRVGATTDTQYF
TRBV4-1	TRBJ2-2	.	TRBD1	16	TGCGCCAGCAGCCTGAAGACAGGGGGCGACACCGGGGAGCTGTTTTTT	CASSLKTGGDTGELFF
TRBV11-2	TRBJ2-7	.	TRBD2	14	TGTGCCAGCAGCGTAGCGGGTCGGACTACGGAGCAGTACTTC	CASSVAGRTTEQYF
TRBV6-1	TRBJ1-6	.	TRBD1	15	TGTGCCAGCAGTGAAGTGGGGACAGGAGATTCACCCCTCCACTTT	CASSEVGTGDSPLHF
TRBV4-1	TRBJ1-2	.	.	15	TGCGCCAGCAGCCAAGATCTTCCGGGGAACTATGGCTACACCTTC	CASSQDLPGNYGYTF
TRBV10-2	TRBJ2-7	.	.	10	TGCGCCAGTCCAACAGGTGGGCAGTACTTC	CASPTGGQYF
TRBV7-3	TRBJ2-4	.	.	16	TGTGCCAGCAGCTTAACGGAGGAGCTAGCCAAAAACATTCAGTACTTC	CASSLTEELAKNIQYF
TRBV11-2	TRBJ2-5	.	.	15	TGTGCCAGCAGCTTACGCCAGGGCGGGATGGGGGCCCAGTACTTC	CASSLRQGGMGAQYF
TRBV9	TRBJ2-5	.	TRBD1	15	TGTGCCAGCAGCGCCCTGACAGGGGGTTATGAGACCCAGTACTTC	CASSALTGGYETQYF
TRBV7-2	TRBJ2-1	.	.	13	TGTGCCAGCAGCCGAGAAGGGTACAATGAGCAGTTCTTC	CASSREGYNEQFF
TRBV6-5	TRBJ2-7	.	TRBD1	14	TGTGCCAGCAGTTACACGGACAGGGGATACGAGCAGTACTTC	CASSYTDRGYEQYF
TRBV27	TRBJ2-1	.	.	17	TGTGCCAGCAGTTTAGAAGCCCCGGGACTTCCTTACAATGAGCAGTTCTTC	CASSLEAPGLPYNEQFF
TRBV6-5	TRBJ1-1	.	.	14	TGTGCCAGCAAAGAAGGGGGAATGAACACTGAAGCTTTCTTT	CASKEGGMNTEAFF
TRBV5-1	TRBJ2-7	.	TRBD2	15	TGCGCCAGCAGCTTGGAGGGTAGCGGGATGACGAAGCAGTACTTC	CASSLEGSGMTKQYF
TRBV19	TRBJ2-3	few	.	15	TGTGCCAGTAGTATTTGGGCGACGGGCCCAGATACGCAGTATTTT	CASSIWATGPDTQYF
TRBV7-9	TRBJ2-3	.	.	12	TGTGCCAGCAGCTTAGTGGCAGATACGCAGTATTTT	CASSLVADTQYF
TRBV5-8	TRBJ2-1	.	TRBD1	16	TGTGCCAGCAGCAGAGGGACAGGAACTAACTACAATGAGCAGTTCTTC	CASSRGTGTNYNEQFF
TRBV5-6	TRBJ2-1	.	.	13	TGTGCCAGCAGCCCGGACGGCTGGGATGAGCAGTTCTTC	CASSPDGWDEQFF
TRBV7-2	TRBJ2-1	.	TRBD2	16	TGTGCCAGCAGCTTAGTGTCTAGCGGGGGGTTCAATGAGCAGTTCTTC	CASSLVSSGGFNEQFF
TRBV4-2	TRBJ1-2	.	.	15	TGTGCCAGCAGCCAAGAGGGGCAGGGGCGCGATGGCTACACCTTC	CASSQEGQGRDGYTF
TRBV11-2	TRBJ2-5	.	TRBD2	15	TGTGCCAGCAGCATGGGACTAGCGGGAGGAGAGACCCAGTACTTC	CASSMGLAGGETQYF
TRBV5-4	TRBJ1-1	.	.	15	TGTGCCAGCAGCTTGGAGGGTCTGGGGGTCACTGAAGCTTTCTTT	CASSLEGLGVTEAFF
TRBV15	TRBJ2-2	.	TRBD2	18	TGTGCCACCAGCAGGGACCCGGGACTAGCGGGAGACACCGGGGAGCTGTTTTTT	CATSRDPGLAGDTGELFF
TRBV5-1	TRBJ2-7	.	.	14	TGCGCCAGCAGCTCCGGGACTCCTGGAGGCGAGCAGTACTTC	CASSSGTPGGEQYF
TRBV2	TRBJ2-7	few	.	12	TGTGCCAGCAGGGGGGAAAGTCACGAGCAGTACTTC	CASRGESHEQYF
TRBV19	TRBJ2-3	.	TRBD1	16	TGTGCCAGTAGTATTCTAAGGGGGCCGGTCACAGATACGCAGTATTTT	CASSILRGPVTDTQYF
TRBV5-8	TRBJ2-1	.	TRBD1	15	TGTGCCAGCATCTTCCGACAGGGGGCCTACAATGAGCAGTTCTTC	CASIFRQGAYNEQFF
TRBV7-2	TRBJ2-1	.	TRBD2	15	TGTGCCAGCAGGTTAGCGGGACTAGACAACAATGAGCAGTTCTTC	CASRLAGLDNNEQFF
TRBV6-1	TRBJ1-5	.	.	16	TGTGCCAGCAGTGAGAACGTTTTTCAGAGCAATCAGCCCCAGCATTTT	CASSENVFQSNQPQHF
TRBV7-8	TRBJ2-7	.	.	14	TGTGCCAGCACCTATCGTAGGGGAGCCTACGAGCAGTACTTC	CASTYRRGAYEQYF
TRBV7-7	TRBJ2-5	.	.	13	TGTGCTAGCAGCCGGGAGCTCCAAGAGACCCAGTACTTC	CASSRELQETQYF
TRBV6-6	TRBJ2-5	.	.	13	TGTGCCAGCAGTTATCGGGACACCGAGACCCAGTACTTC	CASSYRDTETQYF
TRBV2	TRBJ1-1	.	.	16	TGTGCCAGCAGTGAAGCCGGGGGAGACCTGAACACTGAAGCTTTCTTT	CASSEAGGDLNTEAFF
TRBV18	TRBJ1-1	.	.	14	TGTGCCAGCTCACTAACGACGGGGAACACTGAAGCTTTCTTT	CASSLTTGNTEAFF
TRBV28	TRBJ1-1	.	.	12	TGTGCCAGCAGTTCCGGCTACACTGAAGCTTTCTTT	CASSSGYTEAFF
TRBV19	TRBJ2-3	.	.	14	TGTGCCAGTAGTATAAGGTCGGGGGAGGATACGCAGTATTTT	CASSIRSGEDTQYF
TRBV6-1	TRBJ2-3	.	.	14	TGTGCCAGCAGTGTTCGAGGCTTTACAGATACGCAGTATTTT	CASSVRGFTDTQYF
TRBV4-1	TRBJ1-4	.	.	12	TGCGCCAGCAGCCAAGAGCGAAGCCGACTGTTTTTT	CASSQERSRLFF
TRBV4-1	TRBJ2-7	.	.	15	TGCGCCAGCAGCCAGATAGCGGTCTGGTCCTACGAGCAGTACTTC	CASSQIAVWSYEQYF
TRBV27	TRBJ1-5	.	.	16	TGTGCCAGCAGTTTAAAAGGTCCCCTTAGCAATCAGCCCCAGCATTTT	CASSLKGPLSNQPQHF
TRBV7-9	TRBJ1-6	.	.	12	TGTGCCAGCAGCTTAGACTTATCACCCCTCCACTTT	CASSLDLSPLHF
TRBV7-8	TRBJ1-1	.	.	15	TGTGCCAGCAGCTTACAGGCAGGGGCTACAGGTGAAGCTTTCTTT	CASSLQAGATGEAFF
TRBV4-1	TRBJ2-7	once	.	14	TGCGCCAGCAGCCAAGACCAGGGGTTCTACGAGCAGTACTTC	CASSQDQGFYEQYF
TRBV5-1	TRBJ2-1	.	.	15	TGCGCCAGCAGCCCGTACGGGGAGCACTACAATGAGCAGTTCTTC	CASSPYGEHYNEQFF
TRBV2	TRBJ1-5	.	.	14	TGTGCCGGCAGTGAAGCCCAGGGGAGCCAGCCCCAGCATTTT	CAGSEAQGSQPQHF
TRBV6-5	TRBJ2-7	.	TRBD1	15	TGTGCCAGCAGCCCCCCCCGACAGGGAAACTACGAGCAGTACTTC	CASSPPRQGNYEQYF